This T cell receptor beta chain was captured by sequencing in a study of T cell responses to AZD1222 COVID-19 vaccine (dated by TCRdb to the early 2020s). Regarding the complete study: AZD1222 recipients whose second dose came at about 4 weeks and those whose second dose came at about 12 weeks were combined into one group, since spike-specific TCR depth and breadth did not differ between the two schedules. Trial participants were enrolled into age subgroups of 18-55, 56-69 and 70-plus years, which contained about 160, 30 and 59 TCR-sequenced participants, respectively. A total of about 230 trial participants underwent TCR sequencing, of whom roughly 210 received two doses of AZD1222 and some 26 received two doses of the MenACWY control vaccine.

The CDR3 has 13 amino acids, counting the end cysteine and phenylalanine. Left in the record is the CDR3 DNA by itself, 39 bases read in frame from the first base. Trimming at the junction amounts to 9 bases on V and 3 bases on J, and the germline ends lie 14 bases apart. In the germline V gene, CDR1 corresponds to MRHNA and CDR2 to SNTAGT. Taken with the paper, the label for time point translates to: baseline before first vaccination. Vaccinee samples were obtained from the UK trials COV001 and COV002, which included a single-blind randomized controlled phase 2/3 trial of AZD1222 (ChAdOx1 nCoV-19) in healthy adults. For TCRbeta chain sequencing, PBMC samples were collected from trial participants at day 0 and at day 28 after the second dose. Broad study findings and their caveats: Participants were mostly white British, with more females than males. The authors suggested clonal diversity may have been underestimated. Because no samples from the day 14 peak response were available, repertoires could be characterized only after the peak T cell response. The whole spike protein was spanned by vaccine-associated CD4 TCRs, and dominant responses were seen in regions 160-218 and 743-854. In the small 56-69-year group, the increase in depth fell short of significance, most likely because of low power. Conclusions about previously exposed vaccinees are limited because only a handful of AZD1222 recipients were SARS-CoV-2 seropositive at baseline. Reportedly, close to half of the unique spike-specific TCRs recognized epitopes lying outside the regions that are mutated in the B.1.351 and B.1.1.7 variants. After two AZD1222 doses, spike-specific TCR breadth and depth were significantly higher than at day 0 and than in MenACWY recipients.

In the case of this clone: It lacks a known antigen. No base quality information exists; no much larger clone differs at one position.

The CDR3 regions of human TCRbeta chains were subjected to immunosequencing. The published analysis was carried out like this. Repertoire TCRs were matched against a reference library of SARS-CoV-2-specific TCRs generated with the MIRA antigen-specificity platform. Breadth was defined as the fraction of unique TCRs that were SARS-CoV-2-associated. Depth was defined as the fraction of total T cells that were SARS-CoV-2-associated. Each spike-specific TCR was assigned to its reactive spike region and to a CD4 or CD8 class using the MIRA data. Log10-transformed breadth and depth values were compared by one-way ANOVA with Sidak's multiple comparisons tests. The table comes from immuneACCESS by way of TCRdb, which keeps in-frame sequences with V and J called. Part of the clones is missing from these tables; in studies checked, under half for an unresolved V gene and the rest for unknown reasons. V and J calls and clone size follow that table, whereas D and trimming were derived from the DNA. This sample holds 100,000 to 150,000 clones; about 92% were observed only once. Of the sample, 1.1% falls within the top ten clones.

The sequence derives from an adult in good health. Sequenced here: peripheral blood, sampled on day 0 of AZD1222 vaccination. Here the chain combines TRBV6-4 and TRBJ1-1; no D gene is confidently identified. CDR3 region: CARPGGRYTEAFF. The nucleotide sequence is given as TGTGCCAGGCCGGGAGGGAGATACACTGAAGCTTTCTTT.